This T cell receptor (beta chain) was recovered during a study of cytomegalovirus exposure and HLA in healthy donors. PCR amplification relied on 60 Vbeta primers (plus 13 Jbeta primers). The protocol was immunoSEQ multiplex PCR, while the TCRdb copy is restricted to in-frame clones and leaves out a portion. The data show about 80,000 clones, roughly 80% seen once. The V and J ends lost 8 bases and 0 bases, in that order; junction bases with no gene match: 8. CDR1 and CDR2 (germline): GTSNPN, SVGIG (reference sequence). The CDR3 contains 14 residues. The donors were healthy bone marrow donors. Study-wide findings and caveats: Segments of the TCR beta V type were, in most cases, productive about 87% or about 30% of the time in an earlier analysis. Rare TCR sequences predominated, though certain public TCRs were found in many donors. Later work associated roughly 17,000 TCR beta sequences with HLA alleles at 0.05 false discovery rate.

This clone was recorded a few times. Its antigen is as yet unknown. The receptor's source is a man in his fifties or sixties in good health and CMV-seropositive. The material sequenced was PBMCs. The chain joins TRBV30 to TRBJ2-7; TRBD2 aligns across 9 bases. The CDR3 loop is CAHAAGGSSYEQYF. The CDR3, as DNA: TGTGCCCACGCGGCGGGAGGGAGCTCCTACGAGCAGTACTTC.